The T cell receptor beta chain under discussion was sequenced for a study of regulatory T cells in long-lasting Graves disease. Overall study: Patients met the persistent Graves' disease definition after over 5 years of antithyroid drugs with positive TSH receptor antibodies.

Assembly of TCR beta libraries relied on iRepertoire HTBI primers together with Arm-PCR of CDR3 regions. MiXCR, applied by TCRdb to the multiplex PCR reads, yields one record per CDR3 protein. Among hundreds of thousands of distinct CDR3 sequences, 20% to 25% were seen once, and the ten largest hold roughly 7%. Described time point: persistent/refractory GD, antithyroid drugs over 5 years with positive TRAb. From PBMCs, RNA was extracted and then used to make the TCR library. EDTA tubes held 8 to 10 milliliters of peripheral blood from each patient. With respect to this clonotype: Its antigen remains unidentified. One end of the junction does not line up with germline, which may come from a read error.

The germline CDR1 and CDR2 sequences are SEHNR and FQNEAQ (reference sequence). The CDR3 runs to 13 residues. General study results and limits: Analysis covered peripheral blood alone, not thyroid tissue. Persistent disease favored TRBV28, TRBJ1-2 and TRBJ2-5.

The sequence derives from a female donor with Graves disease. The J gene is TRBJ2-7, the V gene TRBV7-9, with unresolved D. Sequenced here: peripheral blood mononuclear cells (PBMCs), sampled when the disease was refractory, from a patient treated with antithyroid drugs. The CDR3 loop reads CASSLGSSYEQCF. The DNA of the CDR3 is TGTGCCAGCAGCTTAGGGAGCTCCTACGAGCAGTGCTTC.